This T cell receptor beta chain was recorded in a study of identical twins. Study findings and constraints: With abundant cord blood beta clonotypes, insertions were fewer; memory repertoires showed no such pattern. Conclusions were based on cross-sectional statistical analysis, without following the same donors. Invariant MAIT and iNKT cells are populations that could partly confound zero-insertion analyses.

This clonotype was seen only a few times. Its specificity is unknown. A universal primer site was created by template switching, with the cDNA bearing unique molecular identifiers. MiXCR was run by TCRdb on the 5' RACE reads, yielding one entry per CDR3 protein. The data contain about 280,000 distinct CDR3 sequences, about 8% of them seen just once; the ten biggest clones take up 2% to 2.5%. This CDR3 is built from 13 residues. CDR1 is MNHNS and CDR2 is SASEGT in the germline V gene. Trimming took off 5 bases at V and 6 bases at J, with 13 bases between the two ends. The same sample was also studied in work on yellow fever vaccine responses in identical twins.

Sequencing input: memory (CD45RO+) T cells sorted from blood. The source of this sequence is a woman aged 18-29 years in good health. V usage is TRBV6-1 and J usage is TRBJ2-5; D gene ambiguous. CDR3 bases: TGTGCCAGCAGTCGGATGGACCCGAAGACCCAGTACTTC. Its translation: CASSRMDPKTQYF.